The clone carrying this T cell receptor (beta chain) was detected many times. Its antigen is not known. This record comes from a study of T cells in Graves' hyperthyroidism and ophthalmopathy. Overall study findings and caveats: Median prediction lead before ophthalmopathy onset was about 6.7 months with the model. Clonotypes that were expanded in thyroid above 0.001 mostly appeared in blood too.

Amplification targeted TCR beta CDR3 regions from RNA transcripts. TCR CDR3 regions were first amplified by RT-PCR with HTBI primers. MiXCR, applied by TCRdb to the multiplex PCR reads, yields one record per CDR3 protein. The sample includes about 600,000 distinct CDR3 sequences, more than 15% of them seen just once. PBMCs came from 7.5 to 10 ml fresh peripheral blood. Germline values: CDR1 SNHLY, CDR2 FYNNEI. The CDR3 is made up of 15 amino acids. Trimming removed 8 bases at V and 1 base at J, with 16 bases between. The sequenced material came from blood. This rearrangement joins TRBV2 to TRBJ2-3, with D possibly being TRBD1 (5 bases). The source of this sequence is a woman aged 40 to 50 with Graves' ophthalmopathy. In nucleotides, the CDR3 is TGTGCCAGCGAATCGACACCGACAGGCACAGATACGCAGTATTTT. This sequence encodes CASESTPTGTDTQYF.